The source of this T cell receptor beta chain is a study of cytomegalovirus exposure and HLA in healthy donors. This CDR3 comprises 13 residues. V lost 6 bases and J lost 10, with 17 bases in between. Germline CDR1 is KGHSH and CDR2 is LQKENI. A multiplex PCR was run with 60 Vbeta primers and 13 Jbeta primers. Assay used: immunoSEQ multiplex PCR; TCRdb lists only in-frame clones, some missing. The sample yields 120,000 or so clones, roughly 83% seen once. The clonotype originates from a man in his late teens or twenties in good health and CMV-seropositive. This sequence joins TRBV18 and TRBJ2-3; unclear D gene. The source material was PBMCs. The chain's CDR3 is CASSPDTGSSQYF. DNA of the CDR3: TGTGCCAGCTCGCCCGACACCGGTTCGTCGCAGTATTTT.